This T cell receptor (beta chain) derives from a study of vaccination and CD4 T cells after COVID-19 (dated 2022 in TCRdb). With regard to the full study: Convalescent patients had a positive SARS-CoV-2 result on nasal swab PCR, and of these patients, several had mild disease and one had severe disease. Six males and four females were included in the convalescent cohort, with two Hispanic individuals, seven Caucasians, two Asians and one multiracial person represented. Two doses of either the Pfizer-BioNTech BNT162b2 vaccine (n=8) or the Moderna mRNA-1273 vaccine (n=2) were administered to participants. Post-COVID blood samples from convalescent patients were collected a median of about 100 days after diagnosis, with a range of 35 to 161 days. Post-vaccine blood samples were obtained a median of approximately 74 days after the second vaccine dose, with a range of about 12 to 241 days. The spike-specific CD4+ TCR repertoire was compared before and after mRNA vaccination in under 11 COVID-19 convalescent patients and several infection-naive healthy vaccine recipients.

The CDR3, from cysteine to phenylalanine, totals 14 residues. Just the 42-base CDR3 DNA is kept, in frame starting at base 1. From the germline V gene (reference sequence), CDR1 is DFQATT and CDR2 is SNEGSKA. At the junction V is shortened by 5 bases and J by 8 bases; bases outside the gene matches: 14. This clonotype occurred a few times. Its antigen target is currently unknown. Within one base of it there is no much larger clone, and no base qualities were kept. What the study reported, not specific to this receptor: In convalescent patients, nearly all vaccine-specific clones (304 of 307) were found to be mono-reactive for SARS-CoV-2 spike rather than cross-reactive with common cold coronaviruses. Only a relatively small number of convalescent patients were included in the study, and early timepoints following natural infection were not analyzed. Although the median number of SARS-CoV-2-reactive clonotypes went up from fewer than 25 after infection to about 38 after vaccination, the increase was not significant. Among convalescent patients, a median roughly 90% of the SARS-CoV-2-reactive clones seen after vaccination appeared only after vaccination, which suggests priming specific to the vaccine.

Library generation was performed with PCR. TCRdb lists the instrument as Illumina iSeq 100. The study's processing was this. Non-productive sequences were filtered out, and CDR3s that did not start with C, did not end with F or W, or were shorter than 7 amino acids were discarded. CDR3 homology was assessed with Levenshtein distances (stringdist) and unrooted phylogenetic trees (ape) in R version 3.6.1. TCRdb reanalyzed the raw reads on its own, using fastp at Q25 for trimming and MiXCR for clone calling, and kept in-frame beta chains. Rows matching on CDR3 protein sequence are summarized as one entry with the most common DNA and genes. For this entry, the V and J calls and clone size follow TCRdb and not the study's own pipeline. The sample table shows about 20,000 distinct CDR3 sequences, and roughly three fifths are seen once. The top ten hold around 1.1% of the sample. The convalescent patients' positive SARS-CoV-2 PCR tests were from March to December 2020, which was before the Alpha, Beta and Delta variants emerged in the United States. PBMCs were separated from whole blood using Ficoll-Paque Plus gradient centrifugation and then either used fresh or cryopreserved at -140C.

The sequence was obtained from a human donor who had recovered from COVID-19. The sequences come from CD4+ T cells from blood, collected before SARS-CoV-2 vaccination. The rearranged chain carries TRBV20-1 and TRBJ1-2; a stretch of 7 junction bases matches TRBD1. The CDR3 region has the sequence CSAGGQSYVYGYTF. The nucleotide sequence reads as follows: TGCAGTGCTGGGGGACAGTCTTACGTCTACGGCTACACCTTC.